Below are 15 T cell receptor beta chains sequenced from a single sample in a study of T cell responses to AZD1222 COVID-19 vaccine. The method was immunoSEQ multiplex PCR; TCRdb's version includes in-frame clones alone and lacks a portion of them. The sample has 150,000 to 200,000 clones, 93% seen once. The input for sequencing was peripheral blood, taken on day 0 of AZD1222 vaccination. These receptors all come from an adult in good health.

The chain couples TRBV23-1 to TRBJ2-7; TRBD1 matches at 8 bases. TRBV23-1 is treated as an ORF (open reading frame) with a function not yet certain. The CDR3 is made up of 14 amino acids. The V segment lost 0 bases and the J segment 7 bases; nucleotides outside the gene matches: 5. The CDR3 reads CASSQSRTGWEQYF. The CDR3 nucleotides are TGCGCCAGCAGTCAATCGAGGACAGGGTGGGAGCAGTACTTC.

This rearrangement joins TRBV5-1 to TRBJ2-7, with unresolved D. Trimming cost V 0 bases and J 3 bases, with 7 bases left between them. There are 13 residues in the CDR3. Germline V gives CDR1 SGHRS, CDR2 YFSETQ. The chain's CDR3 is CASSLGSVYEQYF. The CDR3 nucleotides read TGCGCCAGCAGCTTGGGGTCTGTCTACGAGCAGTACTTC.

This chain uses TRBV10-3 with TRBJ1-6, with 9 bases identical to TRBD1. V lost 6 bases, J lost 10 bases, and 7 bases stayed unmatched. Germline loops: CDR1 ENHRY, CDR2 SYGVKD. The CDR3 runs to 14 residues. The CDR3 DNA sequence: TGTGCCATCAGCGGGACAGGGAGGGAATCACCCCTCCACTTT. Protein product: CAISGTGRESPLHF.

This chain connects TRBV10-3 to TRBJ2-7, with TRBD1 identical over 7 bases. CDR3 length: 14 amino acids. CDR1 is ENHRY and CDR2 is SYGVKD in the germline V gene. Trimming removed 6 bases from V and 2 bases from J; junction bases left unmatched: 7. CDR3 bases: TGTGCCATCAGCCCCACAGGGGCCACCTACGAGCAGTACTTC. As protein: CAISPTGATYEQYF.

The chain links TRBV5-8 to TRBJ1-6; weak D call: TRBD1 (6 bases). CDR3 size: 18 residues. With 2 bases removed from V and 7 bases from J, the gap between germline ends came to 22 bases. Germline V gene sequence: CDR1 SGHTS, CDR2 YDEGEE. The CDR3 bases are TGTGCCAGCAGCTTCAGTGATGTATGGGGGGCCCTGAATTCACCCCTCCACTTT. It codes for CASSFSDVWGALNSPLHF.

The rearrangement joins TRBV27 to TRBJ2-7; 11 nucleotides agree with TRBD2. With 5 bases clipped from V and 6 bases from J, the junction kept 9 bases outside the gene matches. Germline CDR1 and CDR2: MNHEY and SMNVEV (reference sequence). The CDR3 is 15 amino acids. The CDR3 protein is CASSQLAGARSEQYF. CDR3 DNA: TGTGCCAGCAGTCAACTAGCGGGAGCTCGTAGCGAGCAGTACTTC.

This chain connects TRBV27 to TRBJ1-5; D call uncertain. CDR1 is MNHEY and CDR2 is SMNVEV in the germline V gene (reference sequence). This CDR3 is built from 13 residues. V was pared by 6 bases and J by 0 bases, with 6 bases between. CDR3 DNA sequence: TGTGCCAGCAGCTGGTATAGCAATCAGCCCCAGCATTTT. Its protein is CASSWYSNQPQHF.

The chain carries TRBV7-9 and TRBJ2-7; D may be TRBD2 (5 bases). Deletions cut 2 bases from V and 4 bases from J, with 12 bases between. The CDR3 runs to 14 residues. Germline V gives CDR1 SEHNR, CDR2 FQNEAQ (reference sequence). This CDR3 reads CASSLSLQRYEQYF. DNA for the CDR3: TGTGCCAGCAGCTTAAGCCTTCAGCGGTACGAGCAGTACTTC.

CDR3 region: CASSPQADTQYF. In nucleotides, the CDR3 is TGTGCCAGTAGTCCCCAGGCAGATACGCAGTATTTT. The chain has TRBV19 and TRBJ2-3; D not certain. The germline V and J ends were trimmed by 5 bases and 4 bases, with 7 bases remaining between them. Germline V gene lookup returns CDR1 LNHDA and CDR2 SQIVND (reference sequence). The CDR3 covers 12 residues.

This chain joins TRBV6-5 and TRBJ1-1; tentative D call: TRBD1 (5 bases). Germline values: CDR1 MNHEY, CDR2 SVGAGI. V lost 0 bases and J 4 bases, leaving 12 bases between the germline ends. This CDR3 spans 15 amino acids. The CDR3 region is CASSYSREGSTEAFF. In nucleotides, the CDR3 is TGTGCCAGCAGTTACTCGAGGGAGGGGAGCACTGAAGCTTTCTTT.

V usage is TRBV5-5 and J usage is TRBJ2-7, with D perhaps being TRBD1 or TRBD2 (5 bases each). This CDR3 contains 16 residues. Between the trimmed V and J ends, which lost 4 bases and 3 bases, there was a span of 20 bases. Germline-derived CDR1 and CDR2 are SGHKS and YYEKEE (reference sequence). The CDR3 nucleotides are TGTGCCAGCAGCGAGGGACCCCTAAGTTTTCGCTACGAGCAGTACTTC. Translated: CASSEGPLSFRYEQYF.

This clone is a singleton in its sample. The chain carries TRBV28 and TRBJ1-1, with D perhaps matching TRBD1 (5 bases). Per germline, CDR1 MDHEN and CDR2 SYDVKM. This CDR3 spans 14 amino acids. Deletions cut 5 bases from V and 4 bases from J, with 14 bases between. CDR3 sequence reads: CASSPPRQSTEAFF. CDR3 DNA: TGTGCCAGCAGTCCACCTCGACAGAGCACTGAAGCTTTCTTT.

The rearrangement links TRBV25-1 to TRBJ1-1; D gene unclear. This CDR3 is built from 14 residues. Looked up from germline, CDR1 is MGHDK and CDR2 is SYGVNS. V was cut by 3 bases and J by 0 bases, with 8 bases left in between. CDR3 nucleotides: TGTGCCAGCAGTGAGAGAGGCCTGAACACTGAAGCTTTCTTT. Protein sequence: CASSERGLNTEAFF.

This clone was recorded once. The chain employs TRBV18 and TRBJ1-1; D is uncertain. The CDR3 consists of 15 residues. Per the germline V gene, CDR1 is KGHSH and CDR2 is LQKENI. The V and J ends lost 1 base and 3 bases respectively, with 12 bases between them. The CDR3: CASSPRDSYDTEAFF. CDR3 DNA: TGTGCCAGCTCACCACGGGATTCTTATGACACTGAAGCTTTCTTT.

The chain combines TRBV7-7 with TRBJ2-5, with 12 bases aligning to TRBD2. Germline CDR1 reads SSHAT; CDR2 reads FNYEAQ (reference sequence). This CDR3 has 16 residues. V was clipped by 7 bases and J by 5 bases; unmatched bases: 11. In nucleotides, the CDR3 is TGTGCCAGCACCTCGGGGCTAGCGGGGGGGTTGGAGACCCAGTACTTC. It is translated as CASTSGLAGGLETQYF.